The 32 T cell receptor beta chains below all came from one sample that was sequenced in a study of blood T cells in healthy people across ages. It was with a sample-barcoded 5' primer and a J-beta primer mix that a second PCR of roughly 7 to 11 cycles was run. One entry per CDR3 protein, called by TCRdb with MiXCR from the 5' RACE reads. The sample lists around 900,000 distinct CDR3 sequences; roughly half were seen once. Source material: blood. The receptors originated from a woman aged 60-75 years in good health.

V is TRBV29-1 and J is TRBJ2-3; weak D call: TRBD1 (5 bases). The germline V and J ends were trimmed by 6 bases and 4 bases, with 11 bases remaining between them. The CDR3 has 12 amino acids. The germline V gene encodes CDR1 SQVTM and CDR2 ANQGSEA. CDR3 protein: CSVTVGADTQYF. The CDR3 nucleotides are TGCAGCGTGACAGTGGGCGCAGATACGCAGTATTTT.

The chain carries TRBV7-3 and TRBJ2-1, with a weak D call TRBD1 (5 bases). V was cut by 2 bases and J by 11 bases, with 13 bases left in between. The CDR3 contains 13 residues. Germline CDR1 is SGHTA and CDR2 is FQGTGA. DNA of the CDR3: TGTGCCAGCAGCTTAGAAGTCCGGACACAGCAGTTCTTC. Translated, it gives CASSLEVRTQQFF.

This clonotype turned up a few times. V gene TRBV11-2 combines with J gene TRBJ2-7; D not certain. The germline V and J ends were trimmed by 1 base and 1 base, with 14 bases remaining between them. Germline CDR1 and CDR2: SGHAT and FQNNGV. The CDR3 consists of 16 residues. CDR3: CASSLGRLFRSYEQYF. CDR3 nucleotides: TGTGCCAGCAGCTTAGGGCGCCTTTTTCGATCCTACGAGCAGTACTTC.

The chain uses TRBV5-6 and TRBJ2-7; D is perhaps TRBD2 (6 bases). The V and J ends lost 1 base and 5 bases respectively, with 13 bases between them. The CDR3 totals 14 residues. The germline V gene has CDR1 SGHDT and CDR2 YYEEEE. The CDR3 region has the DNA TGTGCCAGCAGCTTGCCCGGGGTAGCGGACGAGCAGTACTTC. Its translation: CASSLPGVADEQYF.

The V gene is TRBV5-4, the J gene TRBJ2-3, with no clear D. Trimming removed 6 bases at V and 1 base at J, with 12 bases between. Per germline, CDR1 SGHNT and CDR2 YYREEE (reference sequence). The CDR3 loop spans 14 amino acids. The CDR3 loop reads CASTFLPRTDTQYF. DNA for the CDR3: TGTGCCAGCACCTTTTTACCCCGCACAGATACGCAGTATTTT.

The chain carries TRBV6-6 and TRBJ2-2; D call uncertain. CDR1 MNHNY and CDR2 SVGAGI come from the germline V gene (reference sequence). The V and J ends lost 5 bases and 7 bases respectively, with 8 bases between them. The CDR3 spans 12 residues. In DNA, the CDR3 is TGTGCCAGCAGTATGGGATACGGGGAGCTGTTTTTT. It specifies CASSMGYGELFF.

V gene TRBV4-2 combines with J gene TRBJ1-3, with D unresolved. The CDR3 contains 13 residues. Germline values: CDR1 LGHNA, CDR2 YNFKEQ. The V end was cut by 3 bases, the J end by 2 bases, with 5 bases between. CDR3 bases: TGTGCCAGCAGCCAGAGAACTGGAAACACCATATATTTT. Translating gives CASSQRTGNTIYF.

This clonotype was detected a few times. The genes are TRBV28 and TRBJ2-6; 8 bases line up with TRBD1. CDR1 is MDHEN, CDR2 SYDVKM, per germline. V trimming: 4 bases; J trimming: 0 bases; junction bases outside the gene matches: 8. CDR3 size: 18 residues. CDR3 DNA: TGTGCCAGCAGTTCACAGGGGGACACGAGCTCTGGGGCCAACGTCCTGACTTTC. As protein: CASSSQGDTSSGANVLTF.

The V call is TRBV7-9, the J call TRBJ2-1; TRBD1 matches 12 bases. V shed 5 bases and J 9 bases; nucleotides not matched to a gene: 14. CDR1 is SEHNR, CDR2 FQNEAQ, per germline (reference sequence). CDR3 length: 17 amino acids. The CDR3 spells CASSPSYRDRGHVEQFF. CDR3 coding DNA: TGTGCCAGCAGCCCCAGTTACCGGGACAGGGGGCATGTTGAGCAGTTCTTC. Filled out from reference TRBV7-9 and TRBJ2-1, the complete variable domain reads DTGVSQNPRHKITKRGQNVTFRCDPISEHNRLYWYRQTLGQGPEFLTYFQNEAQLEKSRLLSDRFSAERPKGSFSTLEIQRTEQGDSAMYLCASSPSYRDRGHVEQFFGPGTRLTVL.

J is TRBJ2-1 and V is TRBV4-3; D uncertain. The V gene's germline CDR1 is LGHNA and CDR2 YSLEER. The CDR3 runs 15 residues. Trimming removed 0 bases at V and 6 bases at J, with 12 bases between. The CDR3 sequence is CASSQDNNFSNEQFF. The CDR3 coding sequence is TGCGCCAGCAGCCAAGACAATAACTTTTCCAATGAGCAGTTCTTC.

The chain joins TRBV6-5 to TRBJ2-3; 12 nucleotides align to TRBD2. In germline, CDR1 is MNHEY, CDR2 SVGAGI. The CDR3 is 16 amino acids. V lost 4 bases to trimming and J lost 6 bases; unmatched junction nucleotides: 8. The CDR3 sequence: CASSWNLAGGRDTQYF. CDR3 bases: TGTGCCAGCAGTTGGAATCTAGCGGGAGGGCGGGATACGCAGTATTTT.

This chain uses TRBV10-3 with TRBJ1-1; 9 bases map to TRBD1. This CDR3 comprises 13 residues. The V segment lost 6 bases and the J segment 6 bases; nucleotides outside the gene matches: 5. Germline V CDR1 and CDR2: ENHRY, SYGVKD. For the CDR3, the DNA is TGTGCCATCAGGTGGACAGGGGAAGCTGAAGCTTTCTTT. This gives the protein CAIRWTGEAEAFF.

The rearrangement links TRBV6-5 to TRBJ2-7; D not resolved. Germline V gene sequence: CDR1 MNHEY, CDR2 SVGAGI. V gave up 5 bases and J gave up 2 bases, with 16 bases separating them. The CDR3 covers 15 residues. Here the CDR3 reads CASSKGVGTAYEQYF. DNA for the CDR3: TGTGCCAGCAGTAAAGGTGTGGGTACCGCCTACGAGCAGTACTTC.

The CDR3 region is CAAQRSGANVLTF. The CDR3 nucleotides are TGTGCCGCGCAGCGCTCTGGGGCCAACGTCCTGACTTTC. The chain combines TRBV6-1 with TRBJ2-6; D not resolved. The CDR3 consists of 13 residues. Germline V lookup: CDR1 MNHNS, CDR2 SASEGT. Trimming stripped 11 bases from V and 0 bases from J, with 8 bases between.

V and J are TRBV15 and TRBJ2-5; 9 bases are a match to TRBD2. TRBJ2-7 explains the end of the DNA better; the J call may be wrong. The CDR3 is 15 amino acids. Germline-derived CDR1 and CDR2 are LNHNV and YYDKDF (reference sequence). CDR3 region: CATSRGGRAQDEQYF. CDR3 DNA: TGTGCCACCAGCAGAGGCGGGAGGGCTCAAGACGAGCAGTACTTC.

The rearrangement uses TRBV6-5 and TRBJ2-1, with D possibly TRBD2 on 6 matching bases. The CDR3 length is 15 residues. Germline CDR1 and CDR2: MNHEY and SVGAGI. Trimming shortened V by 4 bases and J by 4 bases, and 14 bases separated the two germline ends. The CDR3 coding sequence is TGTGCCAGCAGTTCCAGGGACTCTAATTACAATGAGCAGTTCTTC. Translating it yields CASSSRDSNYNEQFF.

The chain uses TRBV28 and TRBJ1-2; D unresolved. This CDR3 contains 13 residues. The germline CDR1 and CDR2 sequences are MDHEN and SYDVKM. With 10 bases removed from V and 4 bases from J, the gap between germline ends came to 16 bases. The CDR3 region is CATVVPGGYGYTF. The DNA of the CDR3 is TGTGCCACCGTGGTCCCAGGAGGCTATGGCTACACCTTC.

This chain joins TRBV7-6 and TRBJ2-7; possible D gene TRBD2, 6 bases. Germline V gene data show CDR1 as SGHVS and CDR2 as FNYEAQ. V was clipped by 5 bases and J by 1 base, with 12 bases between them. The CDR3 runs 14 residues. The CDR3 sequence: CASSPRTISYEQYF. In DNA, the CDR3 is TGTGCCAGCAGCCCCCGGACTATTTCCTACGAGCAGTACTTC.

This sequence joins TRBV5-1 and TRBJ2-5; a possible D gene is TRBD2 (6 bases). V lost 4 bases, J lost 11 bases, and 21 bases lay in between. CDR1 is SGHRS, CDR2 YFSETQ, per germline. CDR3 length equals 14 residues. The CDR3 DNA reads as TGCGCCAGCAGCCCGCAGACTAGTTCCAATGAGCAGTACTTC. It translates to CASSPQTSSNEQYF.

This clonotype was detected a few times. This chain uses TRBV20-1 with TRBJ2-7; 9 bases are shared with TRBD2. This CDR3 region has 15 residues. The V gene's germline CDR1 is DFQATT and CDR2 SNEGSKA (reference sequence). Trimming took 1 base from V and 2 from J; bases not matched to a gene: 6. CDR3 sequence: CSARAGSGSPYEQYF. The DNA of the CDR3 is TGCAGTGCTAGAGCGGGTAGCGGGAGTCCCTACGAGCAGTACTTC.

V and J are TRBV4-1 and TRBJ2-7; possibly TRBD2 for D (6 bases). In germline, CDR1 is MGHRA, CDR2 YSYEKL. V was pared by 4 bases and J by 2 bases, with 15 bases between. This CDR3 spans 15 amino acids. DNA of the CDR3: TGCGCCAGCAGCCGGTGGGCTAGCGCTCCCTACGAGCAGTACTTC. Translation: CASSRWASAPYEQYF.

Only a few counts were recorded for this clonotype. J is TRBJ2-3 and V is TRBV28, with 8 bases identical to TRBD1. CDR3 length: 17 amino acids. In germline, CDR1 is MDHEN, CDR2 SYDVKM. V lost 3 bases and J lost 6; bases outside the gene matches: 14. DNA of the CDR3: TGTGCCAGCAGTTTCCCACGGGGACAGGTTTTTATGGATACGCAGTATTTT. Translated, it gives CASSFPRGQVFMDTQYF.

Concerning this clonotype itself: A read error may account for a junction end that differs from germline. The V call is TRBV29-1, the J call TRBJ2-1; D gene ambiguous. The germline V gene has CDR1 SQVTM and CDR2 ANQGSEA. This CDR3 region has 12 residues. The CDR3, as DNA: TGCAGCGCTGGGGAAACTCGGAATGAGCGGTTCTTC. Translated, it gives CSAGETRNERFF.

The chain is built from TRBV5-1 and TRBJ2-3, with 7 bases fitting TRBD1. The ends lost 3 bases at V and 4 bases at J; junction bases unmatched: 11. The CDR3 totals 16 residues. Germline V lookup: CDR1 SGHRS, CDR2 YFSETQ. CDR3 sequence: CASSSGDSRSSDTQYF. DNA of the CDR3: TGCGCCAGCAGCTCAGGGGACAGTCGGTCTTCAGATACGCAGTATTTT.

The sample holds a few counts of this clonotype. The rearrangement uses TRBV7-2 and TRBJ2-5; D might be TRBD1 (7 bases). CDR3 length: 15 residues. CDR1 SGHTA and CDR2 FQGNSA come from the germline V gene. Trimming left V 3 bases short and J 1 base short, with 12 bases between. CDR3 DNA sequence: TGTGCCAGCAGCTTTCTGCGGGACAGCCAAGAGACCCAGTACTTC. Translating it yields CASSFLRDSQETQYF.

Turning to this clonotype: This may be a read error: a much more frequent sequence differs by one nucleotide. The chain has TRBV12-3 or TRBV12-4 and TRBJ2-5, with 8 bases aligning to TRBD1. V lost 8 bases, J lost 2 bases, and 4 bases stayed unmatched. The CDR3 runs to 13 residues. CDR3: CASGGTGQETQYF. CDR3 DNA: TGTGCCAGCGGGGGGACAGGACAAGAGACCCAGTACTTC.

The rearrangement links TRBV20-1 to TRBJ2-1; TRBD1 is a possible D gene (5 bases). The germline V gene encodes CDR1 DFQATT and CDR2 SNEGSKA (reference sequence). V was shortened by 6 bases and J by 2 bases, with 17 bases between the two germline ends. The CDR3 extends over 15 amino acids. The DNA of the CDR3 is TGCAGTGCCCCGCGGCCCGAAGGGGCCTACAATGAGCAGTTCTTC. This codes for CSAPRPEGAYNEQFF.

The chain combines TRBV30 with TRBJ1-4; D perhaps matches TRBD1 (5 bases). The CDR3 loop spans 14 amino acids. V was cut by 5 bases and J by 4 bases, with 14 bases left in between. Germline lookup yields CDR1 GTSNPN and CDR2 SVGIG (reference sequence). The CDR3 DNA reads as TGTGCCTGGCATCCGGGACGGATTAATGAAAAACTGTTTTTT. Translating it yields CAWHPGRINEKLFF.

This chain links TRBV6-6 with TRBJ1-5; no firm D call. V lost 0 bases and J lost 1, with 10 bases in between. This CDR3 comprises 16 residues. The germline gives CDR1 MNHNY, CDR2 SVGAGI (reference sequence). The CDR3: CASSYSPQESNQPQHF. CDR3 bases: TGTGCCAGCAGTTACTCCCCCCAAGAGAGCAATCAGCCCCAGCATTTT.

This clonotype was seen only a few times. The rearrangement joins TRBV7-2 to TRBJ2-2, with 12 bases fitting TRBD2. Germline V gives CDR1 SGHTA, CDR2 FQGNSA. The J segment lost 8 bases and the V segment lost 5 bases, leaving 9 bases of the junction unmatched. This CDR3 has 16 residues. This CDR3 reads CASSRTSGKGTGELFF. The CDR3 DNA reads as TGTGCCAGCAGCCGGACTAGCGGGAAGGGCACTGGGGAGCTGTTTTTT.

This clonotype was found a few times. The rearrangement joins TRBV7-9 to TRBJ2-7, with 8 bases identical to TRBD2. CDR3 length equals 17 residues. From germline, CDR1 is SEHNR and CDR2 FQNEAQ (reference sequence). V dropped 4 bases and J dropped 1; count of bases not matched to a gene: 12. The CDR3 region has the DNA TGTGCCAGCAGCTCTACCCTTAGCGGGATGGGTTCCTACGAGCAGTACTTC. Translation: CASSSTLSGMGSYEQYF. The complete variable domain, with remaining parts taken from reference TRBV7-9 and TRBJ2-7, reads DTGVSQNPRHKITKRGQNVTFRCDPISEHNRLYWYRQTLGQGPEFLTYFQNEAQLEKSRLLSDRFSAERPKGSFSTLEIQRTEQGDSAMYLCASSSTLSGMGSYEQYFGPGTRLTVT.

The CDR3 sequence is CASSQRVRDNGEKLFF. The CDR3 nucleotides are TGCGCCAGCAGCCAAAGGGTCCGGGACAACGGTGAAAAACTGTTTTTT. The genes are TRBV4-1 and TRBJ1-4; a weak D match, TRBD1 (6 bases). From germline, CDR1 is MGHRA and CDR2 YSYEKL. Trimming stripped 2 bases from V and 7 bases from J, with 17 bases between. CDR3 length: 16 amino acids.